This T cell receptor beta chain was sequenced during a study of blood T cell repertoires in COVID-19 (TCRdb year 2020). Study-wide context: Samples covering the acute and convalescent phases of COVID-19 were provided by collaborators in the United States, Italy and Spain. The sample metadata nearly always contained a de-identified subject ID, COVID-19 status, age in years and sex. The material from the prospective study consisted of cDNA or gDNA derived from T cells, B-cell-depleted T cells, or PBMCs. The samples were drawn from the first 160 participants of the ongoing ImmuneRACE study and from about 1,200 subjects provided by 6 global collaborators. Where available, HLA class I and class II types were taken from metadata supplied by the sample provider and were not determined by assay-based typing. The dataset comprised deeply sampled blood TCRbeta repertoires from subjects exposed to, actively infected with, or recovered from COVID-19. The repertoires were released in a freely available public database intended as a resource for research on the immune response to SARS-CoV-2.

TCRbeta CDR3 regions were amplified from genomic DNA by means of the immunoSEQ Assay, a bias-controlled multiplex PCR. Processing in the source paper ran as follows. Nucleated cell counts per sample were estimated from amplification of reference gene primers within the assay. To quantify the absolute abundance of each unique TCRbeta CDR3 rearrangement, sequence reads were collapsed and filtered. For each sample, productive Simpson clonality was calculated by taking the square root of Simpson's diversity index across productive rearrangements. Entries here come from immuneACCESS through TCRdb and include only in-frame sequences with V and J called. Some clones fail to appear in such tables; in the studies checked, an unresolved V gene covers under half of the shortfall, and the cause of the remainder is unknown. V, J and clone size reflect that table, while D and trimming were determined from the DNA. The sample has 45,000 to 55,000 clones on record, roughly 91% of them singletons. The top ten constitute 2.5% to 4% of the sample.

Whole blood was collected in K2EDTA tubes by collaborating institutions according to the institutions' own protocols. For TCRbeta analysis, collaborators shipped samples in one of three forms: frozen whole blood, isolated PBMCs, or DNA extracted from either of those sample types. The V and J ends are trimmed by 7 bases and 4 bases, leaving 10 bases between them. Spanning cysteine to phenylalanine, the CDR3 consists of 11 amino acids. CDR3 DNA only is kept here, 33 bases in frame from base 1. Taken from the germline V gene (reference sequence), the CDR1 and CDR2 loops are GTSNPN and SVGIG. The investigation overall reported the following: The quantity of clinical and demographic metadata differed by source and by participant and was supplied without curation.

Comment on this clone: Its antigen remains unidentified. The sample holds no much larger clone one base away, and base qualities are not on file.

The chain is encoded by TRBV30 joined to TRBJ1-2, and the D gene may be TRBD1, 5 bases matching. The sequencing sample was made of peripheral blood. The TCR was taken from a human donor in a cohort sampled during active COVID-19. The CDR3 is CASHGGYGYTF. At the DNA level, the sequence is TGTGCCTCCCACGGGGGCTATGGCTACACCTTC.